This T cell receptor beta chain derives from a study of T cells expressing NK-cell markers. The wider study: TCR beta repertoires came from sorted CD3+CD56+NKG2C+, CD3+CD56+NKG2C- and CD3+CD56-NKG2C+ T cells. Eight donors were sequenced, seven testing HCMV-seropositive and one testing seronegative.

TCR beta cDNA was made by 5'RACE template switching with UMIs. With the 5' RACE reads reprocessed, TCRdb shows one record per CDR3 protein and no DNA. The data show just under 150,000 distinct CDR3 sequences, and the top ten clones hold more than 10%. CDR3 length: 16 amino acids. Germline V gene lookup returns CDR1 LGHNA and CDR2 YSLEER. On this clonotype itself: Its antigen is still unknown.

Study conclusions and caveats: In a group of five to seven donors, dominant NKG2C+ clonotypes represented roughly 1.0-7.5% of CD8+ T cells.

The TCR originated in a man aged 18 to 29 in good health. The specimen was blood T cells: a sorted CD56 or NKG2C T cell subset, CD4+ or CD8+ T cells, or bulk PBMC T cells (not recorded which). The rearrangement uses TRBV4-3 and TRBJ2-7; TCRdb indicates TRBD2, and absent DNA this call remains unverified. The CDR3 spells CASSFTTSGSSSEQYF.